The 23 T cell receptor beta chains below come from one sample, sequenced in a study of tumor-infiltrating lymphocytes in glioblastoma multiforme. Multiple V-beta primers and a C-beta primer amplified TCRB from RNA. One entry per CDR3 protein results from TCRdb running MiXCR on the multiplex PCR reads. Of almost 20,000 distinct CDR3 sequences detected, roughly 64% appear once; the ten largest clones hold more than 15%. Sequenced input: peripheral blood. The source is a male donor with glioblastoma.

The chain couples TRBV10-3 to TRBJ1-5; 9 bases are shared with TRBD1. CDR1 is ENHRY, CDR2 SYGVKD, per germline. The CDR3 totals 14 residues. Losses at the gene ends were 4 bases for V and 4 bases for J; bases not matched to a gene: 2. The CDR3 protein is CAISGDRENQPQHF. CDR3 nucleotides: TGTGCCATCAGTGGGGACAGGGAAAATCAGCCCCAGCATTTT.

Comment on this clonotype: At one end, the junction sequence differs from germline, possibly due to a read error. The chain uses TRBV6-5 and TRBJ2-3; 7 bases line up with TRBD1. The CDR3 has 12 residues. The germline V gene encodes CDR1 MNHEY and CDR2 SVGAGI. The CDR3 region has the DNA TGTGCCGGCAGTCGACAGGGAGATACGCAGTATTTT. Protein: CAGSRQGDTQYF.

The chain's CDR3 is CASSYIAGGVPQYF. Written as DNA, the CDR3 is TGTGCCAGCAGTTATATAGCGGGAGGGGTGCCCCAGTACTTC. This chain uses TRBV6-5 with TRBJ2-5; 11 bases map to TRBD2. CDR1 and CDR2 from the germline V gene are MNHEY and SVGAGI. V was pared by 3 bases and J by 9 bases, with 6 bases of the junction left unmatched. This CDR3 region has 14 residues.

For this clonotype: A read error may produce the germline difference seen at one junction end. The chain uses TRBV5-1 and TRBJ2-5; no clear D gene. CDR1 SGHRS and CDR2 YFSETQ come from the germline V gene. The CDR3 has 13 amino acids. CDR3 protein: CAGSSSDKETQYF. The CDR3, as DNA: TGCGCCGGCAGCTCATCTGACAAAGAGACCCAGTACTTC.

This chain uses TRBV11-2 with TRBJ2-5; 7 nucleotides match TRBD2. There are 15 residues in the CDR3. The trim removed 3 bases at V and 5 bases at J, leaving 9 bases unmatched. Per the germline V gene, CDR1 is SGHAT and CDR2 is FQNNGV. The CDR3 region is CASSLLSGGIETQYF. For the CDR3, the DNA is TGTGCCAGCAGCTTGCTGTCGGGGGGAATTGAGACCCAGTACTTC.

This clonotype was observed a handful of times. The chain is built from TRBV28 and TRBJ2-7; no definite D call. Germline CDR1 and CDR2: MDHEN and SYDVKM. The V and J ends lost 6 bases and 5 bases respectively, with 20 bases between them. This CDR3 has 15 amino acids. As DNA, the CDR3 is TGTGCCAGCAGCACCCTCGGAGATCTACTCCACGAGCAGTACTTC. This gives the protein CASSTLGDLLHEQYF.

V gene TRBV12-5 combines with J gene TRBJ2-7; no clear D gene. The germline V gene encodes CDR1 LGHNT and CDR2 FRNRAP. Trimming pared 0 bases from V and 6 bases from J, leaving 24 bases between. CDR3 size: 18 residues. The CDR3 DNA reads as TGTGCTAGTGGTTTGGTACCGGTCCTGGGCCTCGAAAGGGCCGAGCAGTACTTC. The encoded protein is CASGLVPVLGLERAEQYF.

Comment on this clonotype: Compared with germline, one end of the junction differs, possibly owing to a read error. The chain couples TRBV6-2 or TRBV6-3 to TRBJ2-1; D call uncertain. There are 14 residues in the CDR3. Germline assignment: CDR1 MNHEY and CDR2 SVGEGT. CDR3 sequence: CASSYSGPRNEQFF. The CDR3 region has the DNA TGTGCCAGCAGCTACTCGGGCCCTCGGAATGAGCAGTTCTTC.

On this clonotype: An end of the junction differs from the germline gene, which may be a read error. The CDR3: CSVNSPSTDMQYF. For the CDR3, the DNA is TGCAGCGTTAACAGTCCTAGCACAGATATGCAGTATTTT. This sequence joins TRBV29-1 and TRBJ2-3; D is perhaps TRBD2 (5 bases). Germline CDR1 and CDR2: SQVTM and ANQGSEA. This CDR3 comprises 13 residues.

To note about this clonotype: The CDR3 does not close with the conserved phenylalanine or tryptophan, likely indicating a read error. This rearrangement joins TRBV29-1 to TRBJ2-1; TRBD2 might be the D (5 bases). The CDR3 contains 13 residues. V dropped 5 bases and J dropped 7 bases, with 15 bases sitting between them. The germline V gene encodes CDR1 SQVTM and CDR2 ANQGSEA. The CDR3 spells CSVHATTGNEQFL. The CDR3 region has the DNA TGCAGCGTTCACGCGACTACTGGTAATGAGCAGTTCTTA.

In regard to this clonotype: No conserved phenylalanine or tryptophan is present at the end of the CDR3, so a read error is the likely explanation. The chain is built from TRBV6-6 and TRBJ1-1; 8 nucleotides match TRBD1. CDR3 size: 14 residues. V lost 6 bases and J lost 1; bases outside the gene matches: 4. Germline V lookup: CDR1 MNHNY, CDR2 SVGAGI (reference sequence). CDR3 region: CASRGQASNTEAFS. The CDR3 DNA follows: TGTGCCAGCAGGGGACAGGCGTCGAACACTGAAGCTTTCTCT.

Of note for this clonotype: Germline and junction disagree at one end, which may indicate a read error. The V gene is TRBV2, the J gene TRBJ2-1; 7 bases are shared with TRBD2. This CDR3 has 15 amino acids. Germline CDR1 and CDR2: SNHLY and FYNNEI. The CDR3 DNA is TGTGCCAGCAGTGAAGGGCTTGCGGGAGACAATGAGCGGTTCTTC. The encoded protein is CASSEGLAGDNERFF.

For this clonotype: A read error may be the cause here, since a much bigger clone is one base away. The chain recombines TRBV5-1 with TRBJ2-7; unclear D gene. With 2 bases removed from V and 8 bases from J, the gap between germline ends came to 8 bases. CDR1 and CDR2 (germline): SGHRS, YFSETQ. The length of the CDR3 is 11 residues. CDR3 residues: CASSLGGQQYF. The CDR3, as DNA: TGCGCCAGCAGCTTAGGTGGGCAGCAGTACTTC.

This clonotype was counted a few times. Since a much larger clone is just one base distant, this may be a read error. The chain carries TRBV28 and TRBJ2-1; perhaps TRBD2 as D (6 bases). This CDR3 contains 14 residues. CDR1 MDHEN and CDR2 SYDVKM come from the germline V gene. CDR3 nucleotides: TGTGCCGGCAGTTTTGGAGGGACTCGGAATGAGCAGTTCTTC. This encodes CAGSFGGTRNEQFF.

CDR3 in amino acids: CASSPTSGSLGEQFF. CDR3 nucleotide sequence: TGTGCCAGCAGCCCGACTAGCGGGAGTTTGGGTGAGCAGTTCTTC. The rearrangement joins TRBV11-2 to TRBJ2-1; 12 positions match TRBD2. V lost 5 bases and J lost 9; bases outside the gene matches: 8. Germline values: CDR1 SGHAT, CDR2 FQNNGV. This CDR3 is 15 amino acids long.

This clonotype came up once. At one boundary the junction diverges from the germline segment, which might be a read error. The chain couples TRBV6-5 to TRBJ2-7; D might be TRBD2 (5 bases). The CDR3 sequence is 14 residues long. The germline V gene encodes CDR1 MNHEY and CDR2 SVGAGI. The CDR3 nucleotides read TGTGCCAGCAGTCCCAGGCCCTATAGCGACGGGCAGTTATTC. Translated, it gives CASSPRPYSDGQLF.

This chain links TRBV24-1 with TRBJ2-5; a possible D gene is TRBD1 (5 bases). The CDR3 spans 14 residues. Germline V gene lookup returns CDR1 KGHDR and CDR2 SFDVKD. Trimming took off 4 bases at V and 5 bases at J, with 13 bases between the two ends. CDR3 region: CATSDPSGRETQYF. The DNA of the CDR3 is TGTGCCACCAGTGACCCCTCAGGGCGGGAGACCCAGTACTTC.

The V call is TRBV30, the J call TRBJ1-5; TRBD1 matches at 7 bases. V trimming: 3 bases; J trimming: 5 bases; junction bases outside the gene matches: 10. The CDR3 totals 15 residues. CDR1 and CDR2 (germline): GTSNPN, SVGIG (reference sequence). The CDR3 nucleotides read TGTGCCTGGAGCCCCAGGGGGGGGCGCGATCAGCCCCAGCATTTT. Protein: CAWSPRGGRDQPQHF.

V gene TRBV6-5 combines with J gene TRBJ2-1, with no clear D. From germline, CDR1 is MNHEY and CDR2 SVGAGI. The CDR3 has 17 amino acids. Trimming left V 6 bases short and J 4 bases short, with 22 bases between. The CDR3 DNA reads as TGTGCCAGCAGAACTGGCAGACAATACCGGGCGTACAATGAGCAGTTCTTC. This sequence encodes CASRTGRQYRAYNEQFF.

This clonotype was seen at least ten times. The CDR3 region has the DNA TGCAGTGCTAGGGGTGGGGGGGGACTCTACTACGAGCAGTACTTC. This translates into CSARGGGGLYYEQYF. This chain joins TRBV20-1 and TRBJ2-7; 7 bases are shared with TRBD2. V shed 3 bases and J 3 bases; nucleotides not matched to a gene: 11. The germline V gene has CDR1 DFQATT and CDR2 SNEGSKA (reference sequence). The CDR3 sequence is 15 residues long.

This chain's CDR3 is CASSLERLDYEQYF. The CDR3 DNA reads TGTGCCAGCAGCTTGGAACGGCTAGACTACGAGCAGTACTTC. The V and J genes are TRBV5-4 and TRBJ2-7; D gene uncertain. V was clipped by 0 bases and J by 3 bases, with 10 bases between them. Looked up from germline, CDR1 is SGHNT and CDR2 is YYREEE (reference sequence). The CDR3 consists of 14 residues.

Turning to this clonotype: This CDR3 is missing its conserved last phenylalanine or tryptophan, likely due to a read error. V gene TRBV11-2 combines with J gene TRBJ2-7; TRBD2 matches at 10 bases. V dropped 5 bases and J dropped 0; count of bases not matched to a gene: 13. The germline gives CDR1 SGHAT, CDR2 FQNNGV. The CDR3 runs to 18 residues. The CDR3 sequence: CASSIGTSVRASSYEQYL. The CDR3 nucleotides are TGTGCCAGCAGCATCGGGACTAGCGTGAGGGCAAGCTCCTACGAGCAGTACCTC.

V and J are TRBV11-2 and TRBJ2-1; D not resolved. Germline CDR1 SGHAT, CDR2 FQNNGV. This CDR3 region has 12 residues. V was shortened by 3 bases and J by 15 bases, with 15 bases between the two germline ends. CDR3 sequence (DNA): TGTGCCAGCAGCTTCGGGTACAATGAGTGGTTCTTC. Amino acid sequence: CASSFGYNEWFF.